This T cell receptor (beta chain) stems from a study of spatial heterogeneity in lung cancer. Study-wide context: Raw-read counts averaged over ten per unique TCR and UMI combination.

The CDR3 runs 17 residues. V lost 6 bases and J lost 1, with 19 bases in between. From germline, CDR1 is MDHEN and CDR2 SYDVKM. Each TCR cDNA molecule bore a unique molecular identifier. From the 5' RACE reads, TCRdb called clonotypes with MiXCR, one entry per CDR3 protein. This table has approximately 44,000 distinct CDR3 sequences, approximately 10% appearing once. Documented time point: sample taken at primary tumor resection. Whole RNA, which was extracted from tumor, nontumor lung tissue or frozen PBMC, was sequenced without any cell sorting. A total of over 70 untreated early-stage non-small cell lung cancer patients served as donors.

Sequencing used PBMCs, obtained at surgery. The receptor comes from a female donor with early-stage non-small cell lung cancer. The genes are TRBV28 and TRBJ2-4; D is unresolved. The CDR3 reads CASRDGRSGWAKNIQYF. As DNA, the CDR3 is TGTGCCAGCAGGGACGGACGGTCCGGATGGGCCAAAAACATTCAGTACTTC.